These T cell receptor beta chains were read from a single sample in a study of blood T cell repertoires in COVID-19. Repertoires were generated with immunoSEQ multiplex PCR, while TCRdb's copy carries only in-frame clones and drops some. The sample consists of 95,000 to 110,000 clones, about 80% of them appearing once. Sequencing used peripheral blood. The receptors originated from a human donor in a cohort sampled during active COVID-19. The CDR3 runs from the conserved cysteine through the conserved F or W. D genes are given only for firm matches. Not all rows give a size; the values are once, few, many and, for expanded clones, a class.

v_call: TRBV10-2
d_call: TRBD2
j_call: TRBJ2-1
clone_size: -
cdr3_nt: TGCGCCAGCAGTTTAGCGGGGGGTAGTGAGCAGTTCTTC
cdr3_aa: CASSLAGGSEQFF

v_call: TRBV4-3
d_call: -
j_call: TRBJ2-1
clone_size: -
cdr3_nt: TGCGCCAGCAGCCAAGGTTTCCGGGTGGGGCAAAATGAGCAGTTCTTC
cdr3_aa: CASSQGFRVGQNEQFF

v_call: TRBV5-1
d_call: TRBD2
j_call: TRBJ2-4
clone_size: once
cdr3_nt: TGCGCCAGCAGCTTGGATGCTAGCGGGGTGAACATTCAGTACTTC
cdr3_aa: CASSLDASGVNIQYF

v_call: TRBV6-5
d_call: -
j_call: TRBJ1-1
clone_size: -
cdr3_nt: TGTGCCAGCTTGACACCTTACACTGAAGCTTTCTTT
cdr3_aa: CASLTPYTEAFF

v_call: TRBV21-1
d_call: -
j_call: TRBJ1-1
clone_size: once
cdr3_nt: TGTGCCAGCAGTGCAAGACTAGCTACACTTCGCACTGAAGCTTTCTTT
cdr3_aa: CASSARLATLRTEAFF

v_call: TRBV27
d_call: TRBD2
j_call: TRBJ2-1
clone_size: -
cdr3_nt: TGTGCCAGCAGTGCCCTCGGGCGGGGGGACCTCAATGAGCAGTTCTTC
cdr3_aa: CASSALGRGDLNEQFF

v_call: TRBV7-8
d_call: TRBD2
j_call: TRBJ2-5
clone_size: once
cdr3_nt: TGTGCCAGCAGCTTTAGCGGGGGCAGAGAGACCCAGTACTTC
cdr3_aa: CASSFSGGRETQYF

v_call: TRBV7-9
d_call: -
j_call: TRBJ2-6
clone_size: -
cdr3_nt: TGTGCCAGCAGGTCAAGTTCAGGGGCTGGGGCCAACGTCCTGACTTTC
cdr3_aa: CASRSSSGAGANVLTF

v_call: TRBV5-8
d_call: TRBD1
j_call: TRBJ1-1
clone_size: -
cdr3_nt: TGTGCCAGCAGCTTGCGGCGACAGGGTTTTTGGGGAGCTTTCTTT
cdr3_aa: CASSLRRQGFWGAFF

v_call: TRBV5-1
d_call: -
j_call: TRBJ1-1
clone_size: -
cdr3_nt: TGCGCCAGCAGCTCGGGGAATGTATTAGGCACTGAAGCTTTCTTT
cdr3_aa: CASSSGNVLGTEAFF

v_call: TRBV24-1
d_call: -
j_call: TRBJ1-2
clone_size: few
cdr3_nt: TGTGCCACCAGTGATTTGGGGCGGGACTATGGCTACACCTTC
cdr3_aa: CATSDLGRDYGYTF

v_call: TRBV7-9
d_call: TRBD1
j_call: TRBJ2-7
clone_size: once
cdr3_nt: TGTGCCAGCAGAAAGGGACAGGCCAGCTACGAGCAGTACTTC
cdr3_aa: CASRKGQASYEQYF

v_call: TRBV29-1
d_call: -
j_call: TRBJ1-2
clone_size: -
cdr3_nt: TGCAGCGTTGTGGTGGGGGCTGGAGACTACACCTTC
cdr3_aa: CSVVVGAGDYTF

v_call: TRBV6-6
d_call: -
j_call: TRBJ1-1
clone_size: -
cdr3_nt: TGTGCCAGCAGCATAGACAGACTTCCCACTGAAGCTTTCTTT
cdr3_aa: CASSIDRLPTEAFF

v_call: TRBV5-8
d_call: TRBD1
j_call: TRBJ2-3
clone_size: -
cdr3_nt: TGTGCCAGCAGCCACCAGACAGGGGGGGATACGCAGTATTTT
cdr3_aa: CASSHQTGGDTQYF

v_call: TRBV5-1
d_call: -
j_call: TRBJ1-2
clone_size: -
cdr3_nt: TGCGCCAGCAGGTCCCTCTCGGGGGGGCTAGCCTATGGCTACACCTTC
cdr3_aa: CASRSLSGGLAYGYTF

v_call: TRBV7-8
d_call: TRBD2
j_call: TRBJ2-7
clone_size: -
cdr3_nt: TGTGCCAGCAGCCCGAGGAGCGGGGGGGCTTTCGAGCAGTACTTC
cdr3_aa: CASSPRSGGAFEQYF

v_call: TRBV6-5
d_call: -
j_call: TRBJ1-1
clone_size: -
cdr3_nt: TGTGCCAGCAGCTCTCCGGGACTTATGGGGGGAGCTTTCTTT
cdr3_aa: CASSSPGLMGGAFF

v_call: TRBV6-5
d_call: TRBD1
j_call: TRBJ1-5
clone_size: -
cdr3_nt: TGTGCCATCTCTTACAGGGGGCTCCAGCCCCAGCATTTT
cdr3_aa: CAISYRGLQPQHF

v_call: TRBV9
d_call: TRBD1
j_call: TRBJ1-1
clone_size: -
cdr3_nt: TGTGCCAGCAGCTTAGGGACAGGTTACAACACTGAAGCTTTCTTT
cdr3_aa: CASSLGTGYNTEAFF

v_call: TRBV15
d_call: -
j_call: TRBJ1-2
clone_size: -
cdr3_nt: TGTGCCACCAGCACTACCAAAAACTATGGCTACACCTTC
cdr3_aa: CATSTTKNYGYTF

v_call: TRBV6-1
d_call: -
j_call: TRBJ1-2
clone_size: -
cdr3_nt: TGTGCCAGCAGTGAAGCAGGGGGATCGAGAGGCTACACCTTC
cdr3_aa: CASSEAGGSRGYTF

v_call: TRBV4-1
d_call: TRBD1
j_call: TRBJ2-1
clone_size: -
cdr3_nt: TGCGCCAGCAGCGCTAGACAGGGGACGAACTCCTACAATGAGCAGTTCTTC
cdr3_aa: CASSARQGTNSYNEQFF

v_call: TRBV19
d_call: -
j_call: TRBJ1-3
clone_size: -
cdr3_nt: TGTGCCACCAGACAGTCTGGAAACACCATATATTTT
cdr3_aa: CATRQSGNTIYF

v_call: TRBV25-1
d_call: -
j_call: TRBJ1-2
clone_size: -
cdr3_nt: TGTGCCAGCAGTGAGGGGCTAATCTATGGCTACACCTTC
cdr3_aa: CASSEGLIYGYTF

v_call: TRBV19
d_call: -
j_call: TRBJ2-2
clone_size: -
cdr3_nt: TGTGCCAGTAGCCGGAGCTGGAACACCGGGGAGCTGTTTTTT
cdr3_aa: CASSRSWNTGELFF

v_call: TRBV5-4
d_call: -
j_call: TRBJ2-2
clone_size: -
cdr3_nt: TGTGCCAGCAGCCACGCCGGGACACTCAACACCGGGGAGCTGTTTTTT
cdr3_aa: CASSHAGTLNTGELFF

v_call: TRBV10-3
d_call: TRBD2
j_call: TRBJ2-1
clone_size: -
cdr3_nt: TGTGCCATCAGCATTACTAGCGGGGTTAACAATGAGCAGTTCTTC
cdr3_aa: CAISITSGVNNEQFF